Reported below is one T cell receptor (beta chain). The antigen it recognizes is unknown. No much larger clone exists at a distance of one base, and base qualities are not known. V and J lose 0 bases and 4 bases, and a span of 9 bases separates them. Per the germline V gene (reference sequence), LGHDT is the CDR1 and YNNKEL is the CDR2. From its cysteine to its phenylalanine, the CDR3 spans 15 amino acids. The kept DNA is CDR3 alone, 45 bases in frame from the first base. Collaborating institutions collected whole blood in K2EDTA tubes following their own protocols. For TCRbeta analysis, collaborators shipped samples as frozen whole blood, isolated PBMCs, or DNA extracted from either of those sample types. The data stem from a study of blood T cell repertoires in COVID-19 (dated by TCRdb to the early 2020s). Study-level background: The collaborator samples originated in the United States, Italy and Spain and spanned the acute and convalescent phases of COVID-19. The material from the prospective study consisted of cDNA or gDNA derived from T cells, B-cell-depleted T cells, or PBMCs. Deeply sampled blood TCRbeta repertoires from subjects exposed to, actively infected with, or recovered from COVID-19 were included in the dataset. The repertoires were made available in a free public database intended to serve as a resource for research on the immune response to SARS-CoV-2. The samples were drawn from two sources: the first 160 participants of the ongoing ImmuneRACE study, and fewer than 1,500 subjects contributed by 6 global collaborators. Nearly every sample came with metadata listing a de-identified subject ID, COVID-19 status, age in years and sex. Where HLA class I and class II types were available, the types were taken from metadata supplied by the sample provider, not from assay-based typing.

The investigation overall reported the following: How much clinical and demographic metadata was included differed by source and by participant, and the metadata was provided uncurated.

TCRbeta CDR3 regions were amplified from genomic DNA by means of the immunoSEQ Assay, a bias-controlled multiplex PCR. The paper's processing steps were these. The number of nucleated cells in each sample was estimated by amplification of reference gene primers within the assay. Sequence reads were collapsed and filtered to measure the absolute abundance of every unique TCRbeta CDR3 rearrangement. For each sample, productive Simpson clonality was calculated by taking the square root of Simpson's diversity index across productive rearrangements. TCRdb holds this immuneACCESS table with in-frame rearrangements only. Some clones are missing; in checked studies, unresolved V genes explain under half, and the rest has no known cause. V and J calls and clone size are as listed in that table; D and trimming were resolved from the DNA. In all, the sample holds about 130,000 clones, and about 87% of those were seen once. Jointly, the top ten make up approximately 3.3% of the sample.

The sequence was collected from an older woman with acute or convalescent COVID-19. In this chain, TRBV3-1 (or the pseudogene TRBV3-2) is recombined with TRBJ1-4; the D gene cannot be named for sure. Sequenced: peripheral blood. CDR3 loop: CASSQDGFHNEKLFF. At the DNA level, the sequence is TGTGCCAGCAGCCAAGACGGTTTCCATAATGAAAAACTGTTTTTT.